The rows below give T cell receptor beta chains drawn from one sample of a study of blood T cell repertoires in COVID-19. Generated by immunoSEQ multiplex PCR, the TCRdb table keeps only in-frame clones and is missing some. This sample carries fewer than 40,000 clones, roughly 80% of them seen once, and the ten largest clones take roughly a third. Sequenced input: peripheral blood. The receptor source for this set is a man older than 75 with acute or convalescent COVID-19. The CDR3 runs from the conserved cysteine through the conserved F or W. The order of the fields is J gene, V gene, CDR3 protein.

TRBJ1-3,TRBV5-5,CASSPGGAGGNTIYF
TRBJ2-2,TRBV19,CASRASGTGELFF
TRBJ2-3,TRBV7-9,CASSATRAGADTQYF
TRBJ2-7,TRBV2,CASSDWSTSYEQYF
TRBJ1-5,TRBV28,CASSRSGNQPQHF
TRBJ2-4,TRBV28,CASSPPGGRENIQYF
TRBJ1-1,TRBV7-2,CASSLQGAPPEAFF
TRBJ2-2,TRBV12-3/TRBV12-4,CASSLNTGELFF
TRBJ2-7,TRBV2,CASSGLAGGRLDF
TRBJ2-1,TRBV4-3,CASSRTSGRAQSYNEQFF
TRBJ1-1,TRBV21-1,CASRGLEAFF
TRBJ1-1,TRBV6-5,CASSYPPGQTNTEAFF
TRBJ2-2,TRBV2,CANSGTGPGELFF
TRBJ1-1,TRBV28,CASSSPRGMNTEAFF
TRBJ2-7,TRBV7-9,CASSPSTGLGSSYEQYF
TRBJ2-7,TRBV7-2,CASSSGTDDYEQYF
TRBJ2-5,TRBV2,CASSTQQGAETQYF
TRBJ2-7,TRBV7-3,CASSLSDRTYEQYF
TRBJ2-4,TRBV5-4,CASSLGRDIQYF
TRBJ1-2,TRBV27,CASSLSWGGGYTF
TRBJ1-2,TRBV19,CASRITPGDGYTF
TRBJ2-3,TRBV15,CATSPRTGLNTQYF
TRBJ2-7,TRBV5-1,CASSFRLGHEQYF
TRBJ2-6,TRBV5-6,CASRVEQGSGANVLTF
TRBJ1-1,TRBV10-1,CASSDNRGLPSTEAFF
TRBJ1-4,TRBV4-2,CASSQRWTAGEKLFF
TRBJ1-1,TRBV5-1,CASSSTGGSMNTEAFF
TRBJ2-7,TRBV5-1,CASSLGDRAYEQYF
TRBJ1-1,TRBV19,CASSPREGWEAFF
TRBJ2-1,TRBV30,CAWSRSGTYNEQFF
TRBJ2-3,TRBV7-2,CASSLGGGGTQYF
TRBJ1-5,TRBV2,CASSRDRGGGEPQHF
TRBJ2-5,TRBV5-4,CASSFGNGETQYF
TRBJ1-5,TRBV5-1,CASSQGGSNQPQHF
TRBJ2-7,TRBV6-5,CASSYGYLAGDEQYF
TRBJ2-2,TRBV7-6,CASSLGGQLLRELFF
TRBJ2-2,TRBV11-2,CASSLDPGSGELFF
TRBJ2-5,TRBV9,CASSVDRDQTQYF
TRBJ2-7,TRBV12-3/TRBV12-4,CASSRDRTEQYF
TRBJ1-1,TRBV12-3/TRBV12-4,CASSYGQGWKAFF
TRBJ2-1,TRBV5-1,CASSWGTSGRALVDEQFF
TRBJ1-6,TRBV2,CASSDLWAGGSSYNSPLHF
TRBJ2-4,TRBV6-5,CASSPDRVRNIQYF
TRBJ1-3,TRBV7-9,CASSPGTRVDTIYF
TRBJ2-3,TRBV4-3,CASSQESELAQYF
TRBJ1-2,TRBV7-8,CASSLRGEYGYTF
TRBJ2-1,TRBV11-2,CASSLVAGLPYNEQFF
TRBJ2-1,TRBV7-3,CASSLLAGGQNEQFF
TRBJ1-2,TRBV2,CASSTDRGLDGYTF
TRBJ2-1,TRBV4-2,CASSRKLGLAGEQHNEQFF
TRBJ2-7,TRBV3-1/TRBV3-2,CASSQGVSGSLSYEQYF
TRBJ2-2,TRBV19,CASSKRHLGNTGELFF
TRBJ2-3,TRBV10-3,CAISEASGGFADTQYF
TRBJ1-5,TRBV6-5,CASSIQGGNQPQHF
TRBJ1-5,TRBV19,CASGGTGSNQPQHF
TRBJ1-2,TRBV28,CASSLGGQGARRYGYTF
TRBJ1-2,TRBV2,CASSDGGARGYTF
TRBJ2-1,TRBV28,CASSLRQGTGGPFF
TRBJ1-6,TRBV19,CASKDRVNSPLHF